A single T cell receptor beta chain is shown here with its context. Its antigen is not known. V was cut by 4 bases and J by 6 bases, with 10 bases left in between. Germline loops: CDR1 SGHRS, CDR2 YFSETQ. The CDR3 consists of 13 residues. The source of the sample is a study of STAT3 mutations in large granular lymphocyte leukemia. Study background: Immunosuppressive therapy was given to more than half of T-LGLL patients. Study-level points and caveats: At least one immunodominant TCR beta clonotype appeared in every T-cell large granular lymphocyte leukemia patient. Some patients had persisting codominant clonotypes that could mask small clones. Samples missed the first appearance of the clone.

Each sample's TCRbeta library yielded on average approximately 41,000 productive templates. The repertoire was sequenced with immunoSEQ multiplex PCR; TCRdb's copy has only in-frame clones and lacks some. The sample comprises about 16,000 clones, roughly 81% of which are singletons, and over 7.5% rests with the top ten. This receptor was taken from a man aged 50-60 years with T-cell large granular lymphocyte leukemia. Some clones in this sample may be carry-over from other donors' samples. The specimen sequenced was peripheral blood mononuclear cells. The rearrangement uses TRBV5-1 and TRBJ2-2, with unresolved D. The CDR3 DNA reads TGCGCCAGCAGCATCCCCGTAGCCGGGGAGCTGTTTTTT. It codes for CASSIPVAGELFF. Full variable domain (rest looked up from reference TRBV5-1 and TRBJ2-2): KAGVTQTPRYLIKTRGQQVTLSCSPISGHRSVSWYQQTPGQGLQFLFEYFSETQRNKGNFPGRFSGRQFSNSRSEMNVSTLELGDSALYLCASSIPVAGELFFGEGSRLTVL.